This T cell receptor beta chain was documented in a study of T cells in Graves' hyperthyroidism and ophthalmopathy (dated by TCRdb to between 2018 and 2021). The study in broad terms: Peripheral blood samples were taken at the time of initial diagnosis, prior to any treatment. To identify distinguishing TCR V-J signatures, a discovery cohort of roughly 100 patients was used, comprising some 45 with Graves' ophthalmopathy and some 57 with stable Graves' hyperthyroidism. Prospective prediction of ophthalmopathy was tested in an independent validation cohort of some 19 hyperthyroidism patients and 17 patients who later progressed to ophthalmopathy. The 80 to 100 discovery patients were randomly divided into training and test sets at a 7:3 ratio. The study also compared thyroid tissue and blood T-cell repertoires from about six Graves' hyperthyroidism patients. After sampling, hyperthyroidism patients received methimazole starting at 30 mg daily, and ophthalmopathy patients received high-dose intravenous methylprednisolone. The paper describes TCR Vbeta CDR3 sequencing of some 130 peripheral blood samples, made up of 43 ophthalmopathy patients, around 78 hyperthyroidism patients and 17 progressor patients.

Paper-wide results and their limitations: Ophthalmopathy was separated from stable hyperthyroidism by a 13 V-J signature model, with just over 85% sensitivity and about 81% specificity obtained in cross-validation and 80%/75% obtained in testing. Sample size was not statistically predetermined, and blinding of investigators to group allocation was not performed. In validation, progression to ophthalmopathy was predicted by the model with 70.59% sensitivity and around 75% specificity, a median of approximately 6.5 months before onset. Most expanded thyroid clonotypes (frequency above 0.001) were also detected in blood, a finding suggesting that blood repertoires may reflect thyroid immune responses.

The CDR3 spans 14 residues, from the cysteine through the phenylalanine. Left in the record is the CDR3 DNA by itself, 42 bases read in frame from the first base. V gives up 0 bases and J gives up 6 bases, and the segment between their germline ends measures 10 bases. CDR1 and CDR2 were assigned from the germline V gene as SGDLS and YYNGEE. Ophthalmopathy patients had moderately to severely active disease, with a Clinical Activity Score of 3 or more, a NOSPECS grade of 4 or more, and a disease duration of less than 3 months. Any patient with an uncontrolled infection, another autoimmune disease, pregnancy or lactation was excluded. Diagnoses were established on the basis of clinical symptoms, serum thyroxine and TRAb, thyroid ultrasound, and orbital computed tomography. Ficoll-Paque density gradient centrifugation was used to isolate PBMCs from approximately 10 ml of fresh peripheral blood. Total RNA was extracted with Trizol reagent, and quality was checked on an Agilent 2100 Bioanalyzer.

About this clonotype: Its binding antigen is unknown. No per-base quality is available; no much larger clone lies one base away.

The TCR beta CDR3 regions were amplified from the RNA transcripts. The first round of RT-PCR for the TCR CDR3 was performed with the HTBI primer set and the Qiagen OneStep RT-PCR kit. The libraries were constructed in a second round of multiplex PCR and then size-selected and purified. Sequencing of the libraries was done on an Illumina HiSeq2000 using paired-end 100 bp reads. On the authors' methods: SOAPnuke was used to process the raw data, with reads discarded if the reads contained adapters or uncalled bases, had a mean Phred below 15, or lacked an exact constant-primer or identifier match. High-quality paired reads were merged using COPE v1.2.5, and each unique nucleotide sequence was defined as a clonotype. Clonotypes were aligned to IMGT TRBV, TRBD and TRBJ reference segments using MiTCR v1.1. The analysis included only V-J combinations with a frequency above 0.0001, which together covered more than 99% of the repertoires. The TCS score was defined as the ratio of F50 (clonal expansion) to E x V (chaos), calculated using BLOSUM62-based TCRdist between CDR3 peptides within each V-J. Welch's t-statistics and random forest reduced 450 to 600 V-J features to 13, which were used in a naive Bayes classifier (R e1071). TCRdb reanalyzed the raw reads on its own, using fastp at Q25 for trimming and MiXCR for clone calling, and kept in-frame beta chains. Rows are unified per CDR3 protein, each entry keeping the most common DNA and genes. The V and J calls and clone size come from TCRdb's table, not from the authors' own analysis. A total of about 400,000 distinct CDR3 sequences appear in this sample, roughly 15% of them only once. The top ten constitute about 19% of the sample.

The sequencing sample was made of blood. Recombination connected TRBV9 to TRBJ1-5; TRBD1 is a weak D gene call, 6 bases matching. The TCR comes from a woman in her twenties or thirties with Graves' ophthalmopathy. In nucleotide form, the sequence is TGTGCCAGCAGCGTAGCGGGGGGGCCTCAGCCCCAGCATTTT. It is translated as CASSVAGGPQPQHF. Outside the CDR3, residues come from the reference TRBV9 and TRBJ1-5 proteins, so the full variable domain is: DSGVTQTPKHLITATGQRVTLRCSPRSGDLSVYWYQQSLDQGLQFLIQYYNGEERAKGNILERFSAQQFPDLHSELNLSSLELGDSALYFCASSVAGGPQPQHFGDGTRLSIL.